This T cell receptor (delta chain) derives from a study of Vδ1+ human thymocytes. Thymocytes were sorted as CD3+ TCRVdelta1+ TCRVdelta2- after alphabeta T cell depletion. Trimming took 3 bases from V and 1 from J; bases not matched to a gene: 12. Per germline, CDR1 TSWWSYY and CDR2 QGS. The CDR3 sequence is 19 residues long. To note about this clone: Its cognate antigen is unknown.

RNA was extracted from the cells and then reverse transcribed. CDR3 amplicons came from multiplex PCR with pooled V-gene forward and constant-region reverse primers. TCRdb re-called the multiplex PCR reads through CATT. Here the sample spans under 85,000 delta-chain clones, around 30% being singletons. Study observations and caveats: Unexpected Vdelta2 sequences could cause misinterpretation of bulk repertoire data. Despite high sort purity, roughly 20% of thymic T cell receptor delta sequences were Vdelta2. In the thymus, TRG and TRD repertoires looked highly polyclonal with Gaussian CDR3 lengths. TRG sequences recurred across donors, whereas TRD sequences stayed essentially private.

This TCR came from a boy younger than two who had congenital heart surgery. The chain is built from TRDV1 and TRDJ1; 12 nucleotides line up with TRDD3. Source material: Vdelta1+ gamma-delta thymocytes from the thymus. The subset was: FACS-sorted CD3+ TCRalphabeta- TCRVdelta1+ TCRVdelta2- thymocytes. This CDR3 reads CALGDSYAGGYGSTDKLIF. CDR3 in DNA: TGTGCTCTTGGGGATTCCTACGCTGGGGGATACGGGTCCACCGATAAACTCATCTTT.